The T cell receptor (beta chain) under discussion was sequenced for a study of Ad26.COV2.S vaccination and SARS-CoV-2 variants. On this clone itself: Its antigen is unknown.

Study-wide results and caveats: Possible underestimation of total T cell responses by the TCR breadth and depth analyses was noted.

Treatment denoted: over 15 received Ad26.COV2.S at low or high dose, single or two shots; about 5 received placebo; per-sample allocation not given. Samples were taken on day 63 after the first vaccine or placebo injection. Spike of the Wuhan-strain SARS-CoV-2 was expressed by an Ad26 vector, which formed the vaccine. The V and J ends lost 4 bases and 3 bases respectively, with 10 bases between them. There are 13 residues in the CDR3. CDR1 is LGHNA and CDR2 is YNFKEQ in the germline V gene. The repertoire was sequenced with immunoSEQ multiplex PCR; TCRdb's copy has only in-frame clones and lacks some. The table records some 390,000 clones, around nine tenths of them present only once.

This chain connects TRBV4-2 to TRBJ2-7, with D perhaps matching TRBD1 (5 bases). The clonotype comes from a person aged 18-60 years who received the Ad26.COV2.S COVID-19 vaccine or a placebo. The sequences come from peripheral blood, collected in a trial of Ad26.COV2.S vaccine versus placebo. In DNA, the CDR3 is TGTGCCAGCAGCCCCCAAAGGGGCTACGAGCAGTACTTC. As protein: CASSPQRGYEQYF.